Each of the 23 T cell receptor beta chains below was sequenced from the same sample in a study of CD8+CD57+ T cells in acquired aplastic anemia. Patients included in sequencing had previously demonstrated CD8+CD57+ cell expansion by flow cytometry. TCR beta VDJ and CDR3 profiles were obtained from a genomic DNA template. MiXCR, applied by TCRdb to the reads, yields one record per CDR3 protein. This sample carries approximately 260,000 distinct CDR3 sequences, approximately 79% of them seen once, and the ten largest clones take around 40%. Material: sorted CD4+, CD8+, or CD8+CD57+ T cells (not recorded which) from PBMCs. The receptor source for this set is a human donor with aplastic anemia.

This clonotype was detected only a few times. The missing conserved phenylalanine or tryptophan at the end of this CDR3 makes a read error likely. Because the CDR3's place on the DNA is in doubt, the DNA is left out and the CDR3 is given as listed by TCRdb. V is TRBV7-8 and J is TRBJ2-3; TRBD1, the table's D call, lacks a check against the DNA. Termini included, the CDR3 measures 13 amino acids. Per the germline V gene, CDR1 is SGHVS and CDR2 is FQNEAQ. CDR3: CASSLGTGDSSPL.

This clonotype came up a few times. The J gene is TRBJ1-5, the V gene TRBV9; D is unclear. The CDR3 consists of 17 residues. Trimming took 0 bases from V and 6 from J, leaving 19 bases between them. Germline V gene lookup returns CDR1 SGDLS and CDR2 YYNGEE. CDR3 protein: CASSVGSDTQYFQPQHF. Here the CDR3 DNA reads TGTGCCAGCAGCGTAGGGTCAGATACGCAGTATTTTCAGCCCCAGCATTTT.

With respect to this clonotype: The germline gene is not matched at one end of the junction; a read error may be the cause. The V call is TRBV10-3, the J call TRBJ2-7; D is unresolved. The germline gives CDR1 ENHRY, CDR2 SYGVKD. The CDR3 spans 14 residues. For the CDR3, the DNA is TGTGCCAGCAGTACGGCCGGAAGGTCCAACAATCAGTACTTC. Its translation: CASSTAGRSNNQYF.

About this clonotype itself: It is unclear where the CDR3 begins or ends on the DNA, so no DNA is shown, and the CDR3 is as TCRdb lists it. V is TRBV9 and J is TRBJ2-2. Germline CDR1 and CDR2: SGDLS and YYNGEE. The CDR3 length is 15 residues, termini included. The CDR3: CASSGESDTQYFVFF.

As concerns this clonotype: Germline and junction disagree at one end, which may indicate a read error. The chain combines TRBV19 with TRBJ1-1, with D possibly matching TRBD1 (5 bases). This CDR3 is built from 15 residues. The germline V gene has CDR1 LNHDA and CDR2 SQIVND (reference sequence). Written as DNA, the CDR3 is TGTGCCAGTAGTTTAGATGTGACAGAGGACACTGAAGCTTTCTTT. Translated: CASSLDVTEDTEAFF.

This rearrangement joins TRBV2 to TRBJ2-7; the D call may be TRBD1 or TRBD2 (6 bases each). Trimming took 6 bases from V and 7 from J, leaving 19 bases between them. This CDR3 comprises 14 residues. Germline CDR1 and CDR2: SNHLY and FYNNEI. The CDR3 sequence is CASRVGSGAGEQYV. CDR3 sequence (DNA): TGTGCCAGCAGGGTTGGGTCGGGGGCTGGGGAGCAGTACGTC.

The V and J genes are TRBV7-9 and TRBJ2-7, with D unresolved. The CDR3 consists of 18 residues. The germline V gene has CDR1 SEHNR and CDR2 FQNEAQ (reference sequence). V shed 6 bases and J shed 4 bases, with 28 bases lying between them. The CDR3 here is CASSCGRNTEAFFYEQYV. CDR3 coding DNA: TGTGCCAGCAGTTGTGGTCGGAACACTGAAGCCTTCTTTTACGAGCAGTACGTC.

There are many counts of this clonotype. The chain combines TRBV20-1 with TRBJ2-7; a possible D gene is TRBD1 (6 bases). This CDR3 has 13 residues. The V end lost 6 bases, the J end lost 2 bases, and 14 bases lay between the germline ends. Germline CDR1 DFQATT, CDR2 SNEGSKA (reference sequence). CDR3 bases: TGCAGTGCCTTCCTGGGACAAACCTACGAGCAGTACTTC. It is translated as CSAFLGQTYEQYF.

Only a few counts were recorded for this clonotype. This rearrangement joins TRBV7-3 to TRBJ2-3; perhaps TRBD1 as D (6 bases). V gave up 8 bases and J gave up 2 bases, with 11 bases separating them. This CDR3 spans 13 amino acids. In germline, CDR1 is SGHTA, CDR2 FQGTGA. The CDR3 coding sequence is TGTGCCAGCTCAAGACAGGCCACAGATACGCAGTATTTT. It specifies CASSRQATDTQYF.

As concerns this clonotype: The junction and the germline gene differ at one end; a read error may be behind it. This sequence joins TRBV9 and TRBJ2-5, with D tentatively TRBD2 (5 bases). The germline CDR1 and CDR2 sequences are SGDLS and YYNGEE. This CDR3 spans 14 amino acids. The CDR3 nucleotides are TGTGCCAGCAGCGGAGGGTCAGATACGCAGACCCATTACTTC. Its protein product is CASSGGSDTQTHYF.

The chain employs TRBV25-1 and TRBJ1-4, with D maybe TRBD1 (5 bases). The V and J ends lost 4 bases and 8 bases respectively, with 14 bases between them. Germline lookup yields CDR1 MGHDK and CDR2 SYGVNS. This CDR3 is 14 amino acids long. The CDR3 DNA is TGTGCCAGCAGTGCGCGGGGGGGAAACGAAAAACTGTTTTTT. This translates into CASSARGGNEKLFF.

This clonotype appeared once. The CDR3 here is CASSIAWGENQSQHF. DNA for the CDR3: TGTGCCAGCAGCATTGCTTGGGGGGAGAACCAGTCCCAGCATTTT. The chain has TRBV9 and TRBJ1-5, with D possibly TRBD1 on 5 matching bases. The V gene lost 4 bases and the J gene lost 11 bases, with 22 bases spanning the gap. Germline V lookup: CDR1 SGDLS, CDR2 YYNGEE. The CDR3 contains 15 residues.

Comments on this clonotype: At one end, the junction sequence differs from germline, possibly due to a read error. This chain uses TRBV12-3 or TRBV12-4 with TRBJ2-1; TRBD2 agrees at 9 bases. This CDR3 contains 16 residues. CDR3 DNA sequence: TGTGCCTGCACATGTCAAAGAAGCGGGGGGAGCGATGAGCAGTCCTTC. This translates into CACTCQRSGGSDEQSF.

The chain carries TRBV11-3 and TRBJ1-6; D uncertain. Germline assignment: CDR1 SGHNT and CDR2 YENEEA. Trimming took off 3 bases at V and 3 bases at J, with 12 bases between the two ends. The CDR3 runs to 16 residues. CDR3 nucleotides: TGTGCCAGCAGCTTGGATGAGGCCGGCTATAATTCACCCCTCCACTTT. Translation gives CASSLDEAGYNSPLHF. Drawing the rest from reference TRBV11-3 and TRBJ1-6, the complete variable domain is EAGVVQSPRYKIIEKKQPVAFWCNPISGHNTLYWYLQNLGQGPELLIRYENEEAVDDSQLPKDRFSAERLKGVDSTLKIQPAELGDSAVYLCASSLDEAGYNSPLHFGNGTRLTVT.

A note on this clonotype: The junction departs from the called germline gene at one end, perhaps through a read error. The chain carries TRBV7-9 and TRBJ2-3, with D possibly called TRBD1 or TRBD2 (5 bases each). Germline lookup yields CDR1 SEHNR and CDR2 FQNEAQ (reference sequence). The length of the CDR3 is 14 residues. CDR3 DNA sequence: TGTGCCAGCAGGGGGGTTGGGATCACTGAAGCTTTCTTTTTT. Its protein product is CASRGVGITEAFFF.

Details on this clonotype: Mismatch with germline at one junction end may stem from a read error. The chain has TRBV5-8 and TRBJ2-7, with D possibly being TRBD2 (7 bases). The CDR3 is 16 amino acids. Germline V gene lookup returns CDR1 SGHTS and CDR2 YDEGEE. The CDR3 bases are TGCAGGCTGGGCTTAGTAGGGGGGGTGGGAGCCTACGAGCAGTACTTC. Protein: CRLGLVGGVGAYEQYF.

This rearrangement joins TRBV5-6 to TRBJ2-7, with D tentatively TRBD1 or TRBD2 (5 bases each). The CDR3 totals 15 residues. Per germline, CDR1 SGHDT and CDR2 YYEEEE. V lost 0 bases, J lost 2 bases, and 12 bases lay in between. The CDR3 is CASSLERDATYEQYV. CDR3 nucleotide sequence: TGTGCCAGCAGCTTGGAGAGGGACGCGACCTACGAGCAGTACGTC.

Comments on this clonotype: The CDR3 carries no conserved terminal phenylalanine or tryptophan, so it likely arises from a read error. The limits of the CDR3 on the DNA are not certain, so only TCRdb's listed CDR3 is given. The V and J genes are TRBV2 and TRBJ2-4; the table's D call, TRBD2, was not checked against the DNA. CDR1 and CDR2 (germline): SNHLY, FYNNEI. Termini included, the CDR3 measures 12 amino acids. CDR3: CASGGAGNIPHY.

This CDR3 is CASRVHRDGTALSYEQYV. The CDR3 DNA reads TGTGCCAGCAGGGTTCATCGAGACGGGACAGCCCTTTCCTACGAGCAGTACGTC. This chain connects TRBV7-9 to TRBJ2-7; 7 bases are shared with TRBD1. This CDR3 has 18 amino acids. After removal of 6 bases from V and 1 base from J, the junction contained 18 bases not matched to a gene. Per germline, CDR1 SEHNR and CDR2 FQNEAQ (reference sequence).

Concerning this clonotype: Compared with germline, one end of the junction differs, possibly owing to a read error. This chain connects TRBV11-3 to TRBJ2-2, with D unclear. The CDR3 loop spans 12 amino acids. CDR1 SGHNT and CDR2 YENEEA come from the germline V gene. The CDR3 protein is CTSSLEPGELFF. The DNA for the CDR3 is TGTACCAGCAGCTTAGAACCCGGAGAGCTGTTTTTT.

The rearrangement joins TRBV25-1 to TRBJ2-7; D remains ambiguous. Germline V gene sequence: CDR1 MGHDK, CDR2 SYGVNS. The CDR3 length is 12 residues. V lost 6 bases to trimming and J lost 5 bases, with 11 bases between them. In DNA, the CDR3 is TGTGCCAGCAGCCCAAGCTGGGACGAGCAGTACTTC. The encoded protein is CASSPSWDEQYF.

On this clonotype itself: One end of the junction varies from germline; a read error may be responsible. The chain has TRBV7-6 and TRBJ2-5; D is perhaps TRBD1 (6 bases). This CDR3 comprises 14 residues. Germline CDR1 is SGHVS and CDR2 is FNYEAQ. The CDR3 sequence: CASSQGSDYEQYVF. CDR3 DNA sequence: TGTGCCAGCAGCCAGGGGAGCGACTACGAGCAGTACGTCTTC. Full variable domain (outside the CDR3, taken from reference TRBV7-6 and TRBJ2-5): GAGVSQSPRYKVTKRGQDVALRCDPISGHVSLYWYRQALGQGPEFLTYFNYEAQQDKSGLPNDRFSAERPEGSISTLTIQRTEQRDSAMYRCASSQGSDYEQYVFGPGTRLLVL.

This rearrangement joins TRBV20-1 to TRBJ1-2; the D is unclear. Per germline, CDR1 DFQATT and CDR2 SNEGSKA (reference sequence). The CDR3 sequence is 13 residues long. Trimming removed 3 bases from V and 6 bases from J, with 14 bases in between. CDR3 nucleotides: TGCAGTGCTAGTGCCCCGATGGAGGATGGCTACACCTTC. Amino acid sequence: CSASAPMEDGYTF.